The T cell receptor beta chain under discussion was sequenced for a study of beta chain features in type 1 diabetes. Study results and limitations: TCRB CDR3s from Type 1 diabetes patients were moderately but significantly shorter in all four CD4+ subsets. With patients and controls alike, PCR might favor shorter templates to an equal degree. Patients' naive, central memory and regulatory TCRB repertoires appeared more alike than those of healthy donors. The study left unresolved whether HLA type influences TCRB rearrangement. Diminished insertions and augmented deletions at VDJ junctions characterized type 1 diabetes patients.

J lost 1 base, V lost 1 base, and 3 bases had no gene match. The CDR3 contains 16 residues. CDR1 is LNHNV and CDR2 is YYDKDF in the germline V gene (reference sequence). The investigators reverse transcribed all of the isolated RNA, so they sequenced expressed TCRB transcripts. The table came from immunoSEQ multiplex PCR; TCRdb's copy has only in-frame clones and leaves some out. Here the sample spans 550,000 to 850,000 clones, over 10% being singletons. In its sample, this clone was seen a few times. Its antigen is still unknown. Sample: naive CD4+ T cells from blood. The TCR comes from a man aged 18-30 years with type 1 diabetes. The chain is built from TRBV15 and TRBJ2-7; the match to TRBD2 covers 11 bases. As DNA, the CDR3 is TGTGCCACCAGCAGAGTACTAGCGGGGGAGTCCTACGAGCAGTACTTC. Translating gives CATSRVLAGESYEQYF.